This TCR beta chain was recovered during a study of control samples from healthy donors and cancer patients. Assay: immunoSEQ multiplex PCR; the TCRdb copy retains only in-frame clones and omits some. The top ten hold about 8.8% of the sample, which has more than 95,000 clones, approximately 95% seen once. V dropped 4 bases and J dropped 7 bases, with 11 bases sitting between them. Germline V gives CDR1 LNHDA, CDR2 SQIVND (reference sequence). The CDR3 spans 13 residues. The TCR sequence derives from a man between 18 and 29 years old in good health. Sample: blood. The V and J genes are TRBV19 and TRBJ1-3; a possible D gene is TRBD1 (5 bases). The CDR3 reads CASSTTVSNTIYF. In DNA, the CDR3 is TGTGCCAGTAGTACGACAGTGTCGAACACCATATATTTT.